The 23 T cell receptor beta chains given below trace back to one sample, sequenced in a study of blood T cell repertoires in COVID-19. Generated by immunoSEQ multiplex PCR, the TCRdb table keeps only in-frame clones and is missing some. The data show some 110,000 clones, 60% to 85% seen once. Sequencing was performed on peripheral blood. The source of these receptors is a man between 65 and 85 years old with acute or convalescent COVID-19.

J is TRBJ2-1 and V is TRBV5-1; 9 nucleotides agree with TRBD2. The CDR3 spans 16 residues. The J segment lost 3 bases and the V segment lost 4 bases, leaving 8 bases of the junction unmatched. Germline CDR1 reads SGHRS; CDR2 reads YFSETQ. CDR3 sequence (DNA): TGCGCCAGCAGCGCTCCGGGACTAGCTATCTACAATGAGCAGTTCTTC. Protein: CASSAPGLAIYNEQFF.

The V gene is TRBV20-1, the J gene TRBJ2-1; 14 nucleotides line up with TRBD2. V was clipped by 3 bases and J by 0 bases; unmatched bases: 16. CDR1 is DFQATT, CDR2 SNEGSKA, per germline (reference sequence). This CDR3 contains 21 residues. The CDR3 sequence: CSASMIRNSGTSGGSYNEQFF. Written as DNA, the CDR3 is TGCAGTGCTAGTATGATCAGGAATTCGGGGACTAGCGGGGGCTCCTACAATGAGCAGTTCTTC.

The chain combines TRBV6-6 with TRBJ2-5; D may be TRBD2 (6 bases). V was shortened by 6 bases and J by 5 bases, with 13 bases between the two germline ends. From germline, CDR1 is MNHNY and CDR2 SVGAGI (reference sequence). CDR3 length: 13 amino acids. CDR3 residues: CASRRDGGETQYF. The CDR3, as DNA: TGTGCCAGCAGGCGGGACGGCGGGGAGACCCAGTACTTC.

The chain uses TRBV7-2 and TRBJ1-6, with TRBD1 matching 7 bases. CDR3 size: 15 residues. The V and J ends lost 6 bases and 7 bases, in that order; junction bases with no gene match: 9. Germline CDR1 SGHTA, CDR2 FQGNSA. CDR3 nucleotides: TGTGCCAGCAGTCGCCCGACAGGGAGGAATTCACCCCTCCACTTT. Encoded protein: CASSRPTGRNSPLHF.

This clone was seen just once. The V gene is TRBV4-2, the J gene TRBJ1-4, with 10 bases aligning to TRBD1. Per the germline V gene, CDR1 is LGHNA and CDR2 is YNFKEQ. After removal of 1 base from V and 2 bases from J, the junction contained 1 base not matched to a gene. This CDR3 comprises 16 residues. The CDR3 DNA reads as TGTGCCAGCAGCCAAGGACAGGGGGCCACTAATGAAAAACTGTTTTTT. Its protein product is CASSQGQGATNEKLFF.

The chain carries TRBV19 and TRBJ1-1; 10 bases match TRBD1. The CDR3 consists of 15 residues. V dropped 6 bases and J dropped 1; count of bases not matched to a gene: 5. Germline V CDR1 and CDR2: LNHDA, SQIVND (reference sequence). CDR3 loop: CASRGTGARNTEAFF. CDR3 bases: TGTGCCAGTAGAGGGACAGGGGCCAGGAACACTGAAGCTTTCTTT.

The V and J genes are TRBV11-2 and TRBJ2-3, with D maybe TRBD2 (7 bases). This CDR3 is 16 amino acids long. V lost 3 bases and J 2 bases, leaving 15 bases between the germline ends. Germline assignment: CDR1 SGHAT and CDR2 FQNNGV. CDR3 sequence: CASSLRRGANTDTQYF. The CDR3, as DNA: TGTGCCAGCAGCTTGAGACGGGGGGCCAACACAGATACGCAGTATTTT.

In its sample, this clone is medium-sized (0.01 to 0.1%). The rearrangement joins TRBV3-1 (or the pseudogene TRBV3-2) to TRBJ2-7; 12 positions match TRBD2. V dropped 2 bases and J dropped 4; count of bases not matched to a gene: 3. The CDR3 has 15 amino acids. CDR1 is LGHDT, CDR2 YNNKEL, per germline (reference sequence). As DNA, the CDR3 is TGTGCCAGCAGCCAACAAGGACTAGCGGGGTACGAGCAGTACTTC. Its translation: CASSQQGLAGYEQYF.

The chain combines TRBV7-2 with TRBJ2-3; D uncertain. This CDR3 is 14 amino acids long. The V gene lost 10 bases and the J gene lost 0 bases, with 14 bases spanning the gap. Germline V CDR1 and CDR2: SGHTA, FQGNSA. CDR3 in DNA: TGTGCCACCTCGTGGCAGTTAAGCACAGATACGCAGTATTTT. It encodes CATSWQLSTDTQYF.

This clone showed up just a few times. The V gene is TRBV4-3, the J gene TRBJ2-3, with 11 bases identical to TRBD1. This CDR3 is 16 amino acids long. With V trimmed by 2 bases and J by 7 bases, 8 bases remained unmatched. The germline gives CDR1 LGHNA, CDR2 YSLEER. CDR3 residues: CASSQLLGQGAYTQYF. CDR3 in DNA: TGCGCCAGCAGCCAACTACTAGGACAGGGGGCATATACGCAGTATTTT.

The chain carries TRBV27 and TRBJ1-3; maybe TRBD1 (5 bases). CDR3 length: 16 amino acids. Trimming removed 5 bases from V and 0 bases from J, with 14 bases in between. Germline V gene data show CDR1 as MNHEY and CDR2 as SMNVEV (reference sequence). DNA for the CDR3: TGTGCCAGCAGTCCCCAAGGGGCAAGCTCTGGAAACACCATATATTTT. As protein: CASSPQGASSGNTIYF.

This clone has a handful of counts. The CDR3 coding sequence is TGTGCCAGCAGCCCCTTTCGGGATTCACCCCTCCACTTT. Translating it yields CASSPFRDSPLHF. The V gene is TRBV7-9, the J gene TRBJ1-6; D is ambiguous. Between the trimmed V and J ends, which lost 5 bases and 8 bases, there was a span of 10 bases. CDR3 length: 13 residues. Germline V lookup: CDR1 SEHNR, CDR2 FQNEAQ (reference sequence).

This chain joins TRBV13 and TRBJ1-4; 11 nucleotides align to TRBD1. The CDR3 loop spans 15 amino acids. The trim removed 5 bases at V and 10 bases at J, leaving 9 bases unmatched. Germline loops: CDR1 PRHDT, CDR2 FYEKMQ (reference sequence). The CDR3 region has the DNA TGTGCCAGCAGCACTGCCGGGACAGGGGGAGGAAAACTGTTTTTT. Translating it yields CASSTAGTGGGKLFF.

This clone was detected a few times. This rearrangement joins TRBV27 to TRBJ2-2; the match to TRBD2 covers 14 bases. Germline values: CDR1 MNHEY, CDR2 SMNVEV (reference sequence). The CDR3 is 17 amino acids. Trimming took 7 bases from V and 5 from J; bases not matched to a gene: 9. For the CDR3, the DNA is TGTGCCAGCAAAACCGGGACTAGCGGGAGAGGAACCGGGGAGCTGTTTTTT. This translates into CASKTGTSGRGTGELFF.

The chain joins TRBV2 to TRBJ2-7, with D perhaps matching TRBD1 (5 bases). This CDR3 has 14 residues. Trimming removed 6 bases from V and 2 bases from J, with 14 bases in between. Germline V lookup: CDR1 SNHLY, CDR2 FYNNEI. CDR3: CASSQGVTAYEQYF. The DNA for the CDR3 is TGTGCCAGCAGCCAGGGTGTCACAGCCTACGAGCAGTACTTC. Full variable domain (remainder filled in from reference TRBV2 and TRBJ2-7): EPEVTQTPSHQVTQMGQEVILRCVPISNHLYFYWYRQILGQKVEFLVSFYNNEISEKSEIFDDQFSVERPDGSNFTLKIRSTKLEDSAMYFCASSQGVTAYEQYFGPGTRLTVT.

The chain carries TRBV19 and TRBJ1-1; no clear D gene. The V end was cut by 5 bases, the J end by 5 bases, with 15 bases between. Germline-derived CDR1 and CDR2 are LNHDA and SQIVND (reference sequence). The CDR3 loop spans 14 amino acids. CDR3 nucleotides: TGTGCCAGTAGTTATGCATCCCGAGGGACTGAAGCTTTCTTT. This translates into CASSYASRGTEAFF. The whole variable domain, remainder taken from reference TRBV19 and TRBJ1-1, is DGGITQSPKYLFRKEGQNVTLSCEQNLNHDAMYWYRQDPGQGLRLIYYSQIVNDFQKGDIAEGYSVSREKKESFPLTVTSAQKNPTAFYLCASSYASRGTEAFFGQGTRLTVV.

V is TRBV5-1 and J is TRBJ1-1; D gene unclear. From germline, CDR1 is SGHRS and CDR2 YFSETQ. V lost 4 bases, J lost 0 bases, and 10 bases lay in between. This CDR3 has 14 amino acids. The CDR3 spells CASSLGTMNTEAFF. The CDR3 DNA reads TGCGCCAGCAGCCTAGGAACAATGAACACTGAAGCTTTCTTT.

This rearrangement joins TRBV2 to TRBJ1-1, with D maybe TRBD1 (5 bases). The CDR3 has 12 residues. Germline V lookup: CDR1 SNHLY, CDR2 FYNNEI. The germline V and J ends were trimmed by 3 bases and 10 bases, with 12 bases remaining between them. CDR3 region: CASSEGEDVAFF. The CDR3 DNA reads TGTGCCAGCAGTGAGGGGGAGGACGTAGCTTTCTTT.

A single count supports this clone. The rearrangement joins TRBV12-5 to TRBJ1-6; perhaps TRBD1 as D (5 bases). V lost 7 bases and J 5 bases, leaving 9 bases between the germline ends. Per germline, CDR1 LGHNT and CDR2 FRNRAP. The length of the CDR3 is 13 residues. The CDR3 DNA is TGTGCTAGTGCACAGGTCCATAATTCACCCCTCCACTTT. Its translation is CASAQVHNSPLHF.

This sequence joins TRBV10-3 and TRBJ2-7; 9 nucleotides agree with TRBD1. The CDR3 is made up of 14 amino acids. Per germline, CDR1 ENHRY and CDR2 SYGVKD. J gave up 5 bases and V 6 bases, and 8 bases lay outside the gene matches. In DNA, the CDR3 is TGTGCCATCAGGACCGGACAGGGGAAAAACGAGCAGTACTTC. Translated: CAIRTGQGKNEQYF.

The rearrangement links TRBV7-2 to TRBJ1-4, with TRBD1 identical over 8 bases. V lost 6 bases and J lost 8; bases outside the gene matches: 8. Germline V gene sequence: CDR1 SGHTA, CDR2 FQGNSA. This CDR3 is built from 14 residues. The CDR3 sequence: CASSYQGAKEKLFF. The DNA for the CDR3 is TGTGCCAGCAGTTATCAGGGGGCGAAGGAAAAACTGTTTTTT.

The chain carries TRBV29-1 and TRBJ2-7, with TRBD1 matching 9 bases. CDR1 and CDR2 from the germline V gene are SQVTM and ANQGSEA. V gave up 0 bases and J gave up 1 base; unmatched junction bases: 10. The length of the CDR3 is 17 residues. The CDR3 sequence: CSVEDPGPGQGSYEQYF. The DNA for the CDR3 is TGCAGCGTTGAAGATCCGGGACCGGGACAGGGATCCTACGAGCAGTACTTC.

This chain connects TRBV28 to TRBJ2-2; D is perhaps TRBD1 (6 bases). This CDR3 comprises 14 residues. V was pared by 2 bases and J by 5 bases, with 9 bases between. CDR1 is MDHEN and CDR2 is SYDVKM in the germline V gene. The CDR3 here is CASSLAGATGELFF. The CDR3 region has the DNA TGTGCCAGCAGTTTAGCAGGGGCTACCGGGGAGCTGTTTTTT. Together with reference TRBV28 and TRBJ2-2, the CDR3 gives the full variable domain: DVKVTQSSRYLVKRTGEKVFLECVQDMDHENMFWYRQDPGLGLRLIYFSYDVKMKEKGDIPEGYSVSREKKERFSLILESASTNQTSMYLCASSLAGATGELFFGEGSRLTVL.